The 26 T cell receptor beta chains listed next were all sequenced from one sample in a study of T cells after yellow fever vaccination. From the 5' RACE reads, TCRdb called clonotypes with MiXCR, one entry per CDR3 protein. The sample consists of 170,000 or so distinct CDR3 sequences, approximately 6.2% of them appearing once. Sequencing was performed on CD4+ T cells sorted from PBMCs, taken on the day of the first yellow fever vaccination. The receptors stem from a man between 18 and 29 years old who received the YFV17D yellow fever vaccine.

This clonotype was counted a few times. The J gene is TRBJ2-1, the V gene TRBV19; the match to TRBD1 covers 8 bases. The junction had 6 bases not matched to a gene; V was cut back by 6 bases and J by 8 bases. Germline CDR1 reads LNHDA; CDR2 reads SQIVND (reference sequence). The CDR3 runs 13 residues. CDR3 sequence reads: CASSSGQAYEQFF. Written as DNA, the CDR3 is TGTGCCAGTAGCTCGGGACAGGCCTATGAGCAGTTCTTC.

This clonotype was found many times. The chain uses TRBV10-3 and TRBJ1-4, with TRBD1 matching over 9 bases. J was trimmed by 5 bases and V by 11 bases; bases with no gene match: 6. CDR1 and CDR2 (germline): ENHRY, SYGVKD. CDR3 length: 13 residues. In nucleotides, the CDR3 is TGTGCCTCAAGACAGGGGGAGAATGAAAAACTGTTTTTT. Translated: CASRQGENEKLFF.

This clonotype was recorded many times. V is TRBV6-5 and J is TRBJ2-7, with 7 bases that match TRBD1. The CDR3 contains 15 residues. Per germline, CDR1 MNHEY and CDR2 SVGAGI. V trimming: 6 bases; J trimming: 2 bases; junction bases outside the gene matches: 10. CDR3 sequence: CASSSPATGTYEQYF. DNA of the CDR3: TGTGCCAGCAGCTCGCCGGCGACAGGGACCTACGAGCAGTACTTC.

This clonotype was seen repeatedly, ten times or more. The chain is built from TRBV7-2 and TRBJ1-1, with a tentative D call TRBD1 (6 bases). CDR3 length: 13 residues. The V and J ends lost 3 bases and 8 bases respectively, with 13 bases between them. Per germline, CDR1 SGHTA and CDR2 FQGNSA. The CDR3 reads CASSFWTVREAFF. The CDR3 coding sequence is TGTGCCAGCAGCTTCTGGACAGTCAGGGAAGCTTTCTTT.

There are many counts of this clonotype. This chain uses TRBV5-1 with TRBJ1-2; TRBD1 might be the D (6 bases). The CDR3 length is 12 residues. From germline, CDR1 is SGHRS and CDR2 YFSETQ. The V end lost 3 bases, the J end lost 4 bases, and 7 bases lay between the germline ends. The CDR3 here is CASSWGAYGYTF. DNA for the CDR3: TGCGCCAGCAGCTGGGGGGCCTATGGCTACACCTTC.

This clonotype was seen only a few times. The chain uses TRBV6-1 and TRBJ1-1; the D is unclear. The CDR3 is 14 residues long. Looked up from germline, CDR1 is MNHNS and CDR2 is SASEGT. Deletions cut 1 base from V and 8 bases from J, with 14 bases between. The CDR3 DNA follows: TGTGCCAGCAGTGAAGGTTACCATTCTGAGGAAGCTTTCTTT. This encodes CASSEGYHSEEAFF.

In its sample, this clonotype was seen many times. The V and J genes are TRBV10-3 and TRBJ1-3, with TRBD1 as a possible D gene (6 bases). Trimming pared 6 bases from V and 4 bases from J, leaving 10 bases between. In germline, CDR1 is ENHRY, CDR2 SYGVKD. There are 13 residues in the CDR3. In DNA form, the CDR3 reads TGTGCCATCAGACGGACAGACGGAAACACCATATATTTT. Translation gives CAIRRTDGNTIYF.

This clonotype has a count of ten or more. The gene calls are TRBV5-1 and TRBJ2-3; 7 nucleotides agree with TRBD1. The CDR3 covers 16 residues. V was pared by 4 bases and J by 2 bases, with 10 bases of the junction left unmatched. Germline-derived CDR1 and CDR2 are SGHRS and YFSETQ. Here the CDR3 DNA reads TGCGCCAGCAGCCCTAGACAGGGTTCGCTCACAGATACGCAGTATTTT. This sequence encodes CASSPRQGSLTDTQYF.

The chain combines TRBV7-9 with TRBJ1-3; D is undetermined. The CDR3 totals 16 residues. Trimming took off 3 bases at V and 2 bases at J, with 14 bases between the two ends. Germline CDR1 and CDR2: SEHNR and FQNEAQ (reference sequence). The CDR3 DNA follows: TGTGCCAGCAGCTTCACTGACGTTGACGCTGGAAACACCATATATTTT. The encoded protein is CASSFTDVDAGNTIYF.

With regard to this clonotype: A much larger clone is a single base away; this may be a read error. This chain links TRBV6-2 or TRBV6-3 with TRBJ2-5; 7 nucleotides line up with TRBD1. This CDR3 contains 13 residues. Germline lookup yields CDR1 MNHEY and CDR2 SVGEGT. The junction had 6 bases not matched to a gene; V was cut back by 6 bases and J by 5 bases. DNA of the CDR3: TGTGCCAGCAGCGACAGGGTGCAGGAGACCCAGTACTTC. Translation: CASSDRVQETQYF.

The chain couples TRBV28 to TRBJ2-1, with D possibly being TRBD1 (6 bases). The length of the CDR3 is 14 residues. Trimming took 3 bases from V and 12 from J, leaving 18 bases between them. The germline CDR1 and CDR2 sequences are MDHEN and SYDVKM. The CDR3 nucleotides read TGTGCCAGCAGTTTTAGGGACACCTTTGAGGGGCAGTTCTTC. Translating it yields CASSFRDTFEGQFF.

This clonotype has a handful of counts. The CDR3 coding sequence is TGTGCCAGCAGCCGGGGGGGTACTAGCGGGGGCACAGATACGCAGTATTTT. It yields the protein CASSRGGTSGGTDTQYF. The J gene is TRBJ2-3, the V gene TRBV12-3 or TRBV12-4, with 10 nucleotides matching TRBD2. This CDR3 has 17 amino acids. V lost 6 bases, J lost 1 base, and 10 bases stayed unmatched.

This clonotype occurred many times. The chain carries TRBV6-2 or TRBV6-3 and TRBJ1-5; 7 bases match TRBD1. CDR1 and CDR2 from the germline V gene are MNHEY and SVGEGT. V gave up 6 bases and J gave up 8 bases; unmatched junction bases: 10. The CDR3 is 14 amino acids. The CDR3 is CASRRRQGRKPQHF. Written as DNA, the CDR3 is TGTGCCAGCAGACGACGACAGGGAAGGAAGCCCCAGCATTTT.

Only a few counts were recorded for this clonotype. The J gene is TRBJ1-1, the V gene TRBV5-1; D is unclear. The CDR3 is made up of 14 amino acids. CDR1 SGHRS and CDR2 YFSETQ come from the germline V gene. V lost 0 bases and J lost 7, with 13 bases in between. This CDR3 reads CASSLAQYTGEAFF. DNA of the CDR3: TGCGCCAGCAGCTTGGCCCAGTATACCGGTGAAGCTTTCTTT.

This clonotype was seen at least ten times. The V call is TRBV6-6, the J call TRBJ2-7; 8 bases are a match to TRBD2. The junction had 9 bases not matched to a gene; V was cut back by 8 bases and J by 12 bases. The CDR3 consists of 11 residues. Germline V gene data show CDR1 as MNHNY and CDR2 as SVGAGI (reference sequence). The CDR3 loop is CASAPGGRLYF. As DNA, the CDR3 is TGTGCCAGCGCCCCGGGGGGGCGGCTGTACTTC.

This clonotype was detected ten times or more. This chain links TRBV3-1 with TRBJ2-1, with D maybe TRBD2 (6 bases). The CDR3 spans 15 residues. Germline lookup yields CDR1 LGHDT and CDR2 YNNKEL (reference sequence). Deletions cut 7 bases from V and 0 bases from J, with 13 bases between. The CDR3 DNA reads TGTGCCAGCATGGGCGGGGCGAGCTCCTACAATGAGCAGTTCTTC. Translated: CASMGGASSYNEQFF.

This clonotype has a count of ten or more. Here the CDR3 reads CASGFGRTTEAFF. CDR3 nucleotides: TGTGCCAGCGGCTTTGGCAGGACAACTGAAGCTTTCTTT. The chain links TRBV3-1 to TRBJ1-1, with D possibly being TRBD1 (5 bases). The CDR3 is 13 residues long. V was pared by 8 bases and J by 5 bases, with 15 bases between. CDR1 is LGHDT and CDR2 is YNNKEL in the germline V gene (reference sequence).

The V gene is TRBV5-1, the J gene TRBJ2-2; tentatively, D is TRBD2 (6 bases). Trimming stripped 1 base from V and 7 bases from J, with 14 bases between. The CDR3 is made up of 15 amino acids. The germline V gene has CDR1 SGHRS and CDR2 YFSETQ. CDR3 nucleotides: TGCGCCAGCAGCTTGAGCCAGGGAGGTGTCGGGGAGCTGTTTTTT. Encoded protein: CASSLSQGGVGELFF.

In this sample, this clonotype turned up a few times. The V and J genes are TRBV30 and TRBJ2-2; 8 bases agree with TRBD1. V lost 2 bases, J lost 6 bases, and 11 bases stayed unmatched. Per germline, CDR1 GTSNPN and CDR2 SVGIG (reference sequence). The length of the CDR3 is 16 residues. The CDR3 bases are TGTGCCTGGAGTACCTTACAGGGGGGAGGACCCGGGGAGCTGTTTTTT. It encodes CAWSTLQGGGPGELFF.

This clonotype was counted at least ten times. This chain uses TRBV4-3 with TRBJ2-1; 7 nucleotides line up with TRBD2. V lost 6 bases to trimming and J lost 4 bases; unmatched junction nucleotides: 9. Germline values: CDR1 LGHNA, CDR2 YSLEER. This CDR3 contains 15 residues. The CDR3 coding sequence is TGCGCCAGCAGGCCAGCGGGGTCTGGGTACAATGAGCAGTTCTTC. Amino acids: CASRPAGSGYNEQFF.

V is TRBV10-3 and J is TRBJ1-4; D is undetermined. V was clipped by 6 bases and J by 8 bases, with 16 bases between them. There are 14 residues in the CDR3. Germline CDR1 reads ENHRY; CDR2 reads SYGVKD. The CDR3 region has the DNA TGTGCCATCAGCCCGGGGTTGGGGAGAGAAAAACTGTTTTTT. It translates to CAISPGLGREKLFF.

This clonotype was seen many times. The V gene is TRBV5-1, the J gene TRBJ2-1; D gene ambiguous. V dropped 6 bases and J dropped 3 bases, with 10 bases sitting between them. The CDR3 is 13 residues long. Germline values: CDR1 SGHRS, CDR2 YFSETQ. The CDR3 protein is CASNSLRYNEQFF. CDR3 sequence (DNA): TGCGCCAGCAATTCACTGCGCTACAATGAGCAGTTCTTC.

The DNA for the CDR3 is TGTGCCAGCAGCTTAGACCTACATGAAAAACTGTTTTTT. Amino acid sequence: CASSLDLHEKLFF. The chain combines TRBV7-9 with TRBJ1-4, with D unresolved. The germline V gene encodes CDR1 SEHNR and CDR2 FQNEAQ (reference sequence). The CDR3 runs to 13 residues. V dropped 1 base and J dropped 6 bases, with 6 bases sitting between them.

The sample holds many counts of this clonotype. The chain uses TRBV3-1 and TRBJ2-1; 13 bases are a match to TRBD2. Germline CDR1 and CDR2: LGHDT and YNNKEL (reference sequence). V dropped 4 bases and J dropped 8; count of bases not matched to a gene: 8. This CDR3 region has 16 residues. The CDR3 DNA reads TGTGCCAGCAGCCTAGCCGGGACTAGCGGGGACTATGAGCAGTTCTTC. Its translation is CASSLAGTSGDYEQFF.

The chain combines TRBV9 with TRBJ1-6; 11 nucleotides match TRBD1. Germline CDR1 is SGDLS and CDR2 is YYNGEE. This CDR3 spans 16 amino acids. V lost 3 bases and J lost 9; bases outside the gene matches: 8. In nucleotides, the CDR3 is TGTGCCAGCAGCGGCAGGACAGGGGGCGAGGGTTCACCCCTCCACTTT. It yields the protein CASSGRTGGEGSPLHF.

This clonotype has at least ten counts. The chain carries TRBV20-1 and TRBJ2-5; D perhaps matches TRBD2 (6 bases). Germline V gives CDR1 DFQATT, CDR2 SNEGSKA (reference sequence). V lost 5 bases and J 8 bases, leaving 21 bases between the germline ends. There are 14 residues in the CDR3. The CDR3: CSAGPLLVGGTQYF. The CDR3 nucleotides read TGCAGTGCTGGGCCCTTATTAGTGGGGGGAACCCAGTACTTC.